The 20 T cell receptor beta chains below all came from one sample that was sequenced in a study of T cells in Graves' hyperthyroidism and ophthalmopathy. Amplified regions were TCR beta CDR3 sequences from RNA transcripts. An initial round of RT-PCR targeting the TCR CDR3 relied on the HTBI primer set. MiXCR, run by TCRdb on the multiplex PCR reads, gives a single entry per CDR3 protein. The sample includes roughly 57,000 distinct CDR3 sequences, approximately 53% of them seen just once. The sample consisted of blood. The receptors come from a woman in her sixties with Graves' ophthalmopathy.

By frequency in the sample, this clonotype is medium-sized. This sequence joins TRBV20-1 and TRBJ2-1, with a possible D match to TRBD2 (5 bases). Trimming removed 8 bases at V and 4 bases at J, with 6 bases between. This CDR3 is 10 amino acids long. Germline V gives CDR1 DFQATT, CDR2 SNEGSKA (reference sequence). The CDR3 DNA reads as TGCAGTAGCGGTTACAATGAGCAGTTCTTC. Protein sequence: CSSGYNEQFF.

This chain joins TRBV20-1 and TRBJ1-1, with D perhaps matching TRBD1 (5 bases). The germline CDR1 and CDR2 sequences are DFQATT and SNEGSKA (reference sequence). Trimming shortened V by 2 bases and J by 3 bases, and 13 bases separated the two germline ends. This CDR3 spans 14 amino acids. The CDR3 DNA follows: TGCAGTGCTAGACCTCAAACGGGGGACACTGAAGCTTTCTTT. Translation gives CSARPQTGDTEAFF.

This clonotype has ten or more counts. This chain joins TRBV15 and TRBJ2-2, with D possibly TRBD2 on 6 matching bases. V was pared by 0 bases and J by 7 bases, with 9 bases between. The CDR3 consists of 14 residues. Germline lookup yields CDR1 LNHNV and CDR2 YYDKDF (reference sequence). The CDR3 DNA reads as TGTGCCACCAGCAGAGATCCCGGGGGCGGGGAGCTGTTTTTT. Translation: CATSRDPGGGELFF.

This clonotype came up many times. The rearrangement uses TRBV12-5 and TRBJ2-1; D gene uncertain. The germline gives CDR1 LGHNT, CDR2 FRNRAP. CDR3 length: 11 residues. V lost 7 bases and J 4 bases, leaving 5 bases between the germline ends. CDR3 loop: CASAGYNEQFF. CDR3 nucleotides: TGTGCTAGTGCCGGGTACAATGAGCAGTTCTTC.

In this sample, this clonotype turned up many times. At one of its ends the junction is not consistent with the germline gene, which may arise from a read error. This chain links TRBV5-1 with TRBJ2-3, with no clear D. The CDR3 has 16 residues. Germline-derived CDR1 and CDR2 are SGHRS and YFSETQ. The CDR3, as DNA: TGCGCCAGCCAGGACGTGTTGGGCCTTGCCACAGATGCGCAGTATTTT. It specifies CASQDVLGLATDAQYF.

This sequence joins TRBV20-1 and TRBJ2-7; a possible D gene is TRBD1 (7 bases). The CDR3 covers 13 residues. V was trimmed by 3 bases and J by 3 bases, leaving 12 bases between them. Germline assignment: CDR1 DFQATT and CDR2 SNEGSKA (reference sequence). The CDR3 sequence: CSARGGQDYEQYF. Here the CDR3 DNA reads TGCAGTGCTAGGGGAGGACAGGACTACGAGCAGTACTTC.

This chain connects TRBV19 to TRBJ1-4, with a weak D call TRBD1 (5 bases). The V gene lost 4 bases and the J gene lost 7 bases, with 10 bases spanning the gap. Per germline, CDR1 LNHDA and CDR2 SQIVND (reference sequence). The CDR3 has 13 amino acids. CDR3 in amino acids: CASSTMGTEKLFF. In DNA form, the CDR3 reads TGTGCCAGTAGTACGATGGGGACTGAAAAACTGTTTTTT.

Worth noting for this clonotype: The junction departs from the called germline gene at one end, perhaps through a read error. The chain carries TRBV5-1 and TRBJ2-2; the match to TRBD2 covers 13 bases. The germline V gene encodes CDR1 SGHRS and CDR2 YFSETQ. The CDR3 has 17 residues. The CDR3: CASSAGTSGTDTGGLFF. The DNA for the CDR3 is TGCGCCAGCAGCGCCGGGACTAGCGGGACAGACACCGGGGGGCTGTTTTTT.

This clonotype was counted at least ten times. This rearrangement joins TRBV5-1 to TRBJ1-3; D might be TRBD1 (5 bases). Trimming took off 0 bases at V and 0 bases at J, with 10 bases between the two ends. Germline CDR1 SGHRS, CDR2 YFSETQ. The CDR3 loop spans 16 amino acids. CDR3 DNA: TGCGCCAGCAGCTTGGAGGGACCCTACTCTGGAAACACCATATATTTT. This translates into CASSLEGPYSGNTIYF.

This clonotype was detected many times. The J gene is TRBJ1-5, the V gene TRBV12-3 or TRBV12-4; D ambiguous. The length of the CDR3 is 15 residues. Trimming pared 5 bases from V and 2 bases from J, leaving 13 bases between. The DNA of the CDR3 is TGTGCCAGCAGTCAAAGTAGTTCGGGCAATCAGCCCCAGCATTTT. Protein: CASSQSSSGNQPQHF.

The rearrangement joins TRBV20-1 to TRBJ2-1, with D maybe TRBD1 (8 bases). CDR1 and CDR2 (germline): DFQATT, SNEGSKA (reference sequence). The CDR3 runs to 17 residues. V lost 3 bases, J lost 4 bases, and 22 bases lay in between. CDR3 region: CSASENRGGLLYNEQFF. As DNA, the CDR3 is TGCAGTGCTAGTGAGAACAGGGGGGGCCTACTTTACAATGAGCAGTTCTTC.

The gene calls are TRBV7-9 and TRBJ2-1, with D perhaps TRBD2 (6 bases). Per the germline V gene, CDR1 is SEHNR and CDR2 is FQNEAQ (reference sequence). The CDR3 has 13 residues. V was cut by 5 bases and J by 12 bases, with 17 bases left in between. The CDR3 loop reads CASSLGGSDTQFF. CDR3 DNA sequence: TGTGCCAGCAGCCTCGGGGGTTCAGATACGCAGTTCTTC.

Points on this clonotype: This may come from a read error, since a much larger clone is one base off. The rearrangement links TRBV30 to TRBJ2-3, with 7 bases lining up with TRBD1. The CDR3 has 12 amino acids. Germline CDR1 is GTSNPN and CDR2 is SVGIG (reference sequence). CDR3: CAFDRATDTRYF. Here the CDR3 DNA reads TGTGCCTTTGACAGGGCAACAGATACGCGGTATTTT.

The V call is TRBV7-3, the J call TRBJ1-2; D is undetermined. Trimming pared 2 bases from V and 5 bases from J, leaving 21 bases between. Looked up from germline, CDR1 is SGHTA and CDR2 is FQGTGA. The CDR3 has 17 residues. Here the CDR3 reads CASSLASGSGMQYGYTF. The CDR3 region has the DNA TGTGCCAGCAGCTTAGCTAGCGGGAGTGGGATGCAGTATGGCTACACCTTC. Based on the CDR3 plus reference TRBV7-3 and TRBJ1-2, the full variable domain is GAGVSQTPSNKVTEKGKYVELRCDPISGHTALYWYRQSLGQGPEFLIYFQGTGAADDSGLPNDRFFAVRPEGSVSTLKIQRTERGDSAVYLCASSLASGSGMQYGYTFGSGTRLTVV.

The chain recombines TRBV20-1 with TRBJ2-7; TRBD1 matches at 11 bases. The CDR3 extends over 14 amino acids. The germline V gene encodes CDR1 DFQATT and CDR2 SNEGSKA (reference sequence). Trimming took 6 bases from V and 7 from J; bases not matched to a gene: 11. The CDR3 DNA follows: TGCAGTGCCCCGGGACAGGGGGACGCCGGGGAGCAGTACTTC. Translated: CSAPGQGDAGEQYF.

This clonotype was picked up many times. The V and J genes are TRBV5-1 and TRBJ2-3; D is undetermined. The germline CDR1 and CDR2 sequences are SGHRS and YFSETQ. This CDR3 contains 14 residues. Between the trimmed V and J ends, which lost 0 bases and 2 bases, there was a span of 7 bases. For the CDR3, the DNA is TGCGCCAGCAGCTTGGGTACAGTCACAGATACGCAGTATTTT. It is translated as CASSLGTVTDTQYF. Combining the CDR3 with reference TRBV5-1 and TRBJ2-3 gives the whole variable domain KAGVTQTPRYLIKTRGQQVTLSCSPISGHRSVSWYQQTPGQGLQFLFEYFSETQRNKGNFPGRFSGRQFSNSRSEMNVSTLELGDSALYLCASSLGTVTDTQYFGPGTRLTVL.

V and J are TRBV7-3 and TRBJ2-5, with 15 nucleotides matching TRBD2. Germline lookup yields CDR1 SGHTA and CDR2 FQGTGA. The CDR3 sequence is 16 residues long. The J segment lost 5 bases and the V segment lost 4 bases, leaving 5 bases of the junction unmatched. CDR3 nucleotides: TGTGCCAGCAGCTCGGGACTAGCGGGAGGCAATGAGACCCAGTACTTC. It codes for CASSSGLAGGNETQYF.

A few counts support this clonotype. The chain joins TRBV14 to TRBJ1-6; 7 bases match TRBD1. V trimming: 4 bases; J trimming: 7 bases; junction bases outside the gene matches: 7. CDR3 length: 15 amino acids. From germline, CDR1 is SGHDN and CDR2 FVKESK. This chain's CDR3 is CASSLRQGLNSPLHF. The CDR3, as DNA: TGTGCCAGCAGCCTCCGACAGGGACTCAATTCACCCCTCCACTTT.

This clonotype is medium-sized by share. The chain combines TRBV4-1 with TRBJ2-1; 7 nucleotides match TRBD2. V dropped 4 bases and J dropped 0; count of bases not matched to a gene: 12. CDR3 length equals 18 residues. Germline CDR1 MGHRA, CDR2 YSYEKL. The CDR3 sequence: CASSLLGGTFSSYNEQFF. The CDR3, as DNA: TGCGCCAGCAGCCTATTGGGGGGGACTTTCAGCTCCTACAATGAGCAGTTCTTC.

This clonotype has only a few counts. The chain is built from TRBV27 and TRBJ1-6; tentatively, D is TRBD1 (5 bases). Per the germline V gene, CDR1 is MNHEY and CDR2 is SMNVEV (reference sequence). V was clipped by 3 bases and J by 6 bases, with 21 bases between them. This CDR3 contains 18 residues. CDR3 sequence: CASSFGPPGRDVNSPLHF. Here the CDR3 DNA reads TGTGCCAGCAGTTTCGGTCCCCCCGGCAGGGATGTTAATTCACCCCTCCACTTT.